This T cell receptor beta chain was captured in a study of blood T cell repertoires in COVID-19. Germline CDR1 and CDR2: GTSNPN and SVGIG (reference sequence). Trimming stripped 6 bases from V and 1 base from J, with 10 bases between. The CDR3 is 13 amino acids. Generated by immunoSEQ multiplex PCR, the TCRdb table keeps only in-frame clones and is missing some. The repertoire holds over 200,000 clones, with 80% to 85% as singletons. This receptor was taken from a woman of 80 years or more with active or convalescent COVID-19. What was sequenced was peripheral blood. J is TRBJ2-1 and V is TRBV30; tentatively, D is TRBD1 (6 bases). As DNA, the CDR3 is TGTGCCTGCGGGACATTATCCTACAATGAGCAGTTCTTC. Protein: CACGTLSYNEQFF.